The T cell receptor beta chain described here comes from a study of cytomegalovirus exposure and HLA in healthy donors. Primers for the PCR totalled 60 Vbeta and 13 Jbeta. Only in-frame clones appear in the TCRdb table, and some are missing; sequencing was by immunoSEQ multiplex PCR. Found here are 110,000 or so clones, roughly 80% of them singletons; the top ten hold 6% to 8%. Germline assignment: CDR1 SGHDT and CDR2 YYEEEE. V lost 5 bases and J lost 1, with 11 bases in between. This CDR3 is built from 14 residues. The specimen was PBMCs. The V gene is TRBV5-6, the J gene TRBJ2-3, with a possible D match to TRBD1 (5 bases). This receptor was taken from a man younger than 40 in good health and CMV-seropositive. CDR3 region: CASSSIQGTDTQYF. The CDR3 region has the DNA TGTGCCAGCAGTTCAATACAGGGCACAGATACGCAGTATTTT. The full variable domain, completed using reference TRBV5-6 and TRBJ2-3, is DAGVTQSPTHLIKTRGQQVTLRCSPKSGHDTVSWYQQALGQGPQFIFQYYEEEERQRGNFPDRFSGHQFPNYSSELNVNALLLGDSALYLCASSSIQGTDTQYFGPGTRLTVL.